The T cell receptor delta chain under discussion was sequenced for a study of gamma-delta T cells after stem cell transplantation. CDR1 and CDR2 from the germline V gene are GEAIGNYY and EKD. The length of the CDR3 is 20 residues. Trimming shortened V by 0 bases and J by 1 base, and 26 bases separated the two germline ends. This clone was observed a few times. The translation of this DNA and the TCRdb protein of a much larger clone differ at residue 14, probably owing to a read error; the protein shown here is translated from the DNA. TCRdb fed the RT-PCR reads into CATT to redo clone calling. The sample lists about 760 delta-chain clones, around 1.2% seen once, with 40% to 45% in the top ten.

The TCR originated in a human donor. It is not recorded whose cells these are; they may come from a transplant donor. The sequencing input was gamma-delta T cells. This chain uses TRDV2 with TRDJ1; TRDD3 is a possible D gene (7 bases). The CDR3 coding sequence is TGTGCCTGTGACACCGTTTCTTTCCTAAAGGCTGGGGGGAGCACCGATAAACTCATCTTT. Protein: CACDTVSFLKAGGSTDKLIF.